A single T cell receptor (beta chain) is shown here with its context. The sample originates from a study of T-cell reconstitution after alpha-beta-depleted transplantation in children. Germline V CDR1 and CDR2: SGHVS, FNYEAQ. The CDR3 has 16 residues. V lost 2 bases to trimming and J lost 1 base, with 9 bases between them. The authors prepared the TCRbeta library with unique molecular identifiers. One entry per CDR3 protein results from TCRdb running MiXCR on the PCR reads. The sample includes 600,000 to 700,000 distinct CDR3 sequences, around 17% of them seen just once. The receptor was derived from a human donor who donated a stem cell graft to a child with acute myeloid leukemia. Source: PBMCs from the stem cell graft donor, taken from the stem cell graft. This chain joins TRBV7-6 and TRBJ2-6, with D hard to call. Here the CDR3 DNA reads TGTGCCAGCAGCTTATCGGGCGGATCTGGGGCCAACGTCCTGACTTTC. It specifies CASSLSGGSGANVLTF.